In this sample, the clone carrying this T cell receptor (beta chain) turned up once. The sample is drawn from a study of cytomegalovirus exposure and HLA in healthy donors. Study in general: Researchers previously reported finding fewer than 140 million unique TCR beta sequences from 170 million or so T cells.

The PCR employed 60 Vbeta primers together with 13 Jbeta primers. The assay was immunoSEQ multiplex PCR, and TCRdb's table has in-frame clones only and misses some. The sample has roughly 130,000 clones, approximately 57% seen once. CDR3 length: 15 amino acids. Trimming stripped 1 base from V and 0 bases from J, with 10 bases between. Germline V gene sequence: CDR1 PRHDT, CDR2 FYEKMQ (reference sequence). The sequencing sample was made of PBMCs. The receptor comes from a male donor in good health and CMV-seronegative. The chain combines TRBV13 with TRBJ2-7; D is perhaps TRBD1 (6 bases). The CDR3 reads CASSLAARGSYEQYF. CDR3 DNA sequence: TGTGCCAGCAGCTTAGCCGCCAGGGGCTCCTACGAGCAGTACTTC.